This entry lists 3 T cell receptor beta chains sequenced from one sample in a study of T-cell memory formation after mild COVID-19. TCRdb re-derived calls from the 5' RACE reads in MiXCR, one entry per CDR3 protein. In the table there are 430,000 or so distinct CDR3 sequences, about 23% of which are singletons. Sequenced: PBMCs or a T cell subset sorted from them (not recorded which). The receptors stem from an adult woman who had mild COVID-19 (a few samples of this study predate the infection). Cell type and time point are not known.

The V call is TRBV21-1, the J call TRBJ2-1; the D segment call TRBD2 is taken from the table without a DNA check. TRBV21-1 is classified as a pseudogene. This CDR3 is 14 amino acids long. CDR3 loop: CACSSGSYYNEQFF. As DNA, the CDR3 is TGTGCCTGCAGTAGCGGCAGCTACTACAATGAGCAGTTCTTC.

The genes are TRBV10-3 and TRBJ2-7; 8 nucleotides match TRBD1. Germline CDR1 reads ENHRY; CDR2 reads SYGVKD. The CDR3 covers 13 residues. The junction had 4 bases not matched to a gene; V was cut back by 6 bases and J by 3 bases. CDR3 coding DNA: TGTGCCATCAGGTACGACAGGGGCTACGAGCAGTACTTC. Its protein product is CAIRYDRGYEQYF.

This clonotype was counted a few times. The V call is TRBV18, the J call TRBJ2-5; 7 positions agree with TRBD2. The length of the CDR3 is 17 residues. CDR1 KGHSH and CDR2 LQKENI come from the germline V gene. With 3 bases clipped from V and 0 bases from J, the junction kept 10 bases outside the gene matches. The DNA of the CDR3 is TGTGCCAGCTCACCCCGGCTAGCGGCTGAGTACCAAGAGACCCAGTACTTC. This sequence encodes CASSPRLAAEYQETQYF.